Given below is one TCR beta chain in context. This clone was recorded once. There is no known antigen for this receptor. Base qualities were left out, and no much larger clone turns up one base away. This sample was taken from a study of OX40 agonist ivuxolimab in advanced cancers. As for the study more broadly: The costimulatory receptor OX40 (CD134) was targeted by ivuxolimab, a fully human IgG2 agonistic monoclonal antibody. Intravenous ivuxolimab was administered to patients every 2 weeks at six dose levels: 0.01, 0.1, 0.3, 1.5, 3 and 10 mg/kg. Of the roughly 54 patients in dose escalation, 19 had hepatocellular carcinoma, some 15 had melanoma, 9 had renal cell carcinoma and 9 had head and neck cancer. A male proportion of about 79% and a mean age of around 60 years, ranging from about 23 to 90, were recorded for the dose-escalation cohort. Prior anti-PD-1, anti-PD-L1 or anti-CTLA-4 therapy was permitted, and approximately 40% of dose-escalation patients had received checkpoint inhibitors. Three dose-escalation patients achieved partial responses, one with hepatocellular carcinoma and two with cutaneous melanoma. Peripheral TCRbeta sequencing aimed to test whether ivuxolimab altered TCR sequence diversity and caused clonal T-cell expansion. The paper covers the monotherapy dose-escalation part of the phase I ivuxolimab trial, which included N ≈ 57 patients.

Paper-wide results and their limitations: After ivuxolimab, more expanded clones were found on average in CD8+ T cells than in CD4+ T cells. Low levels of normalized T-cell clonal expansion were also shown by some nonresponding patients. The antigen specificity of the clonally expanded peripheral T cells was not determined. In the 0.1-3.0 mg/kg groups, partial responders had among the lowest normalized peripheral clonal expansion, particularly in CD8+ T cells. At doses of 0.1 to 3.0 mg/kg, clonal expansion of both CD4+ and CD8+ T cells in blood was seen between baseline and week 6.

The trial excluded patients who had a history of autoimmune disease or who were on systemic immunosuppression. Peripheral blood for TCR sequencing was collected from all dose cohorts at baseline, on cycle 4 day 1, and on cycle 7 day 1. The samples were drawn from a first-in-human, open-label, multicenter phase I dose-escalation trial of ivuxolimab. The trial enrolled adults with locally advanced or metastatic head and neck squamous cell, hepatocellular, melanoma or renal cell carcinoma. Before TCR sequencing, CD4+ T cells and CD8+ T cells were sorted from peripheral blood as separate populations. Genomic DNA was extracted from sorted cells for sequencing of the TCRbeta CDR3 region. The immunoSEQ Assay was used to sequence the TCRbeta CDR3 regions. The source is immuneACCESS, and TCRdb retained only in-frame sequences with V and J called. Part of the clones is not carried over; for the studies checked, unresolved V genes explain less than half of this, and the remainder is unexplained. The sample records some 64,000 clones, about 90% of which are singletons. Together, the top ten hold 5.2% of the sample.

Taken from the germline V gene, the CDR1 and CDR2 loops are SGHNT and YENEEA. V lost 5 bases and J lost 6 bases, and the count of bases not matched to a germline gene is 8. Inclusive of the bounding cysteine and phenylalanine, the CDR3 is 15 residues long. Just the 45-base CDR3 DNA is kept, in frame starting at base 1. The input for sequencing was CD4+ or CD8+ T cells sorted from blood, taken in a trial of the OX40 agonist ivuxolimab. The V gene is TRBV11-3 and the J gene is TRBJ2-7, and 12 junctional nucleotides match TRBD2. The TCR sequence derives from an adult with an advanced solid tumor such as melanoma, head and neck, liver or kidney cancer. In nucleotides, the sequence is TGTGCCAGCAGCCCCCGGACTAGCGGGACTTCCGAGCAGTACTTC. Protein translation: CASSPRTSGTSEQYF.